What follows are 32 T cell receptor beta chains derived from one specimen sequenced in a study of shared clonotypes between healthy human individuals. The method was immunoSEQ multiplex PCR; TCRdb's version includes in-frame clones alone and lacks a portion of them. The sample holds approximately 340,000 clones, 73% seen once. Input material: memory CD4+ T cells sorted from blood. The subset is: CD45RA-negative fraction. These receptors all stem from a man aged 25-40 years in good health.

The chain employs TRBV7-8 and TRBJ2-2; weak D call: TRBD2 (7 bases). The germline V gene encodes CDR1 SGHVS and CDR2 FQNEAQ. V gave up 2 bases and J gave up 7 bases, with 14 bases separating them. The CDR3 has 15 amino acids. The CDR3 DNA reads TGTGCCAGCAGCTTACTGGCAGGGGACTACGGGGAGCTGTTTTTT. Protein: CASSLLAGDYGELFF.

The DNA for the CDR3 is TGTGCCAGCAGCTCACCGGCGTTCGTCTACGAGCAGTACTTC. It codes for CASSSPAFVYEQYF. The chain links TRBV11-2 to TRBJ2-7; D call uncertain. Trimming removed 4 bases at V and 3 bases at J, with 13 bases between. The CDR3 length is 14 residues. Germline CDR1 is SGHAT and CDR2 is FQNNGV.

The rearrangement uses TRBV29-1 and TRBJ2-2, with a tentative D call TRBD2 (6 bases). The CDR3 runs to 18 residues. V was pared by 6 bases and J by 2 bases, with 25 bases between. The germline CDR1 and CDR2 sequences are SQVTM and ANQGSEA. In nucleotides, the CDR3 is TGCAGCGTCCGAAAAGAAGGTAGCGGCTCAATTAACACCGGGGAGCTGTTTTTT. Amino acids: CSVRKEGSGSINTGELFF.

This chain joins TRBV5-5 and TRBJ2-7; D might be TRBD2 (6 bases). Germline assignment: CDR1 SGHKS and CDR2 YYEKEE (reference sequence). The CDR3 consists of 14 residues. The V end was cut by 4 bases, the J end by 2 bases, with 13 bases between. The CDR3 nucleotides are TGTGCCAGCAGCCCCGGGACTCTCACCTACGAGCAGTACTTC. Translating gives CASSPGTLTYEQYF.

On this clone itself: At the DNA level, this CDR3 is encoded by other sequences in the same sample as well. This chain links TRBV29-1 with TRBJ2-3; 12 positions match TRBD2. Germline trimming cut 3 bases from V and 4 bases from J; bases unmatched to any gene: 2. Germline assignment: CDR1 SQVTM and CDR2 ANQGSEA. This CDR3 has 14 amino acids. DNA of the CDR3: TGCAGCGTTGAGACTAGCGGGGGCGCAGATACGCAGTATTTT. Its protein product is CSVETSGGADTQYF.

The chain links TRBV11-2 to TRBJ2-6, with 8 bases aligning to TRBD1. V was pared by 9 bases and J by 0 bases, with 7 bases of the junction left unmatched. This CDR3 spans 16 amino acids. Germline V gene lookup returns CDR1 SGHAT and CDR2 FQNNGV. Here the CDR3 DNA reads TGTGCCAGGTGGGACAGGCCCAGCTCTGGGGCCAACGTCCTGACTTTC. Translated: CARWDRPSSGANVLTF.

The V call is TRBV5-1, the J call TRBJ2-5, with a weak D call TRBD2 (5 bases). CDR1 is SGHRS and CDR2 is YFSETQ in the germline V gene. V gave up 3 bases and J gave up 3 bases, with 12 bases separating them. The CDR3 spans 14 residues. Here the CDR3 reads CASSSVAGKETQYF. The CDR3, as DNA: TGCGCCAGCAGCTCCGTTGCGGGCAAAGAGACCCAGTACTTC.

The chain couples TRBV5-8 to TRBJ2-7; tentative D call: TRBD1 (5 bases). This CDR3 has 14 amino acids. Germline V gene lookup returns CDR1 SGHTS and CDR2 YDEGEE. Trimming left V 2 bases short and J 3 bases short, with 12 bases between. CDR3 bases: TGTGCCAGCAGCTTTGGGGCGCCCCTCTACGAGCAGTACTTC. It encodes CASSFGAPLYEQYF.

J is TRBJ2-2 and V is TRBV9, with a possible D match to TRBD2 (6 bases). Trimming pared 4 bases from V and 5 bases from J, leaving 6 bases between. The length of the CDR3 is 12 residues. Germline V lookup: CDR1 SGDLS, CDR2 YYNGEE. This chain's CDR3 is CASSRGTGELFF. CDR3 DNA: TGTGCCAGCAGCCGGGGGACCGGGGAGCTGTTTTTT.

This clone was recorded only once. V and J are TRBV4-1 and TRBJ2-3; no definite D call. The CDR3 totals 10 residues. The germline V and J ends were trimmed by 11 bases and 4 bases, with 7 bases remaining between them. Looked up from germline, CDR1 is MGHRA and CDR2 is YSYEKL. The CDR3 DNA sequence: TGCGCCCCCCCTCCAGATACGCAGTATTTT. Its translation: CAPPPDTQYF.

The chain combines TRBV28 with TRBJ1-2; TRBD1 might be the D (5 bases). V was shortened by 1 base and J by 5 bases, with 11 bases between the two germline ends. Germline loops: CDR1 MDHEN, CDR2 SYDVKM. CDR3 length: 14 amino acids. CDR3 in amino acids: CASSLSGKKYGYTF. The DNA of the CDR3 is TGTGCCAGCAGTTTATCAGGGAAGAAGTATGGCTACACCTTC.

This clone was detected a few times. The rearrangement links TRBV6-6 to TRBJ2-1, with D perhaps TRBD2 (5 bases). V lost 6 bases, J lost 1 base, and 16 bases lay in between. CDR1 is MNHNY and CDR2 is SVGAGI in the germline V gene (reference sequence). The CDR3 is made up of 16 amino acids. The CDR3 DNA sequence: TGTGCCAGCAGAAAGGGTCCGGACTCATCCTACAATGAGCAGTTCTTC. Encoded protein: CASRKGPDSSYNEQFF.

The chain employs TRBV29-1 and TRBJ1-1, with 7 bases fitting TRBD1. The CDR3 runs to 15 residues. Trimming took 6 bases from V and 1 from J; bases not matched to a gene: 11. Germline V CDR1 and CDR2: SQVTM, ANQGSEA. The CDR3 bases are TGCAGCGTCGAGAGACAGGGTATCCAGAACACTGAAGCTTTCTTT. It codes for CSVERQGIQNTEAFF.

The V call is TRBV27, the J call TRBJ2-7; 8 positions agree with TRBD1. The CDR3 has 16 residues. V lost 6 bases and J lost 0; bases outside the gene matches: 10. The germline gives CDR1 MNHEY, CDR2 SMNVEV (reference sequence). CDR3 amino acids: CASRDPGQVISYEQYF. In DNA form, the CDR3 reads TGTGCCAGCAGGGACCCGGGACAGGTCATCTCCTACGAGCAGTACTTC.

DNA for the CDR3: TGTGCCAGCAGCTGGGGCGGGAGCTCCTACAATGAGCAGTTCTTC. As protein: CASSWGGSSYNEQFF. The chain uses TRBV5-4 and TRBJ2-1, with 7 positions matching TRBD2. The CDR3 contains 15 residues. Germline V gene sequence: CDR1 SGHNT, CDR2 YYREEE (reference sequence). Trimming at V came to 3 bases and at J to 0 bases, leaving 3 bases not matched to a gene.

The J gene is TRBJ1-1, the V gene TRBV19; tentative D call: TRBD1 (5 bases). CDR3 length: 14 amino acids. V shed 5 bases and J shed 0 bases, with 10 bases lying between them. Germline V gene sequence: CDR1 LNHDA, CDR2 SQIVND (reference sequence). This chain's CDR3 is CASSAGRLNTEAFF. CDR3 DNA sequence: TGTGCCAGTAGTGCGGGACGGCTGAACACTGAAGCTTTCTTT.

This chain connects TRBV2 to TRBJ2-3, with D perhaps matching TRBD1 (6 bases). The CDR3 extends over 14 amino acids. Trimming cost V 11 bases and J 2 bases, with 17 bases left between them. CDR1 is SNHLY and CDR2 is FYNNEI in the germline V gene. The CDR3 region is CAYTRGPSTDTQYF. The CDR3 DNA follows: TGTGCCTACACCAGGGGACCATCCACAGATACGCAGTATTTT.

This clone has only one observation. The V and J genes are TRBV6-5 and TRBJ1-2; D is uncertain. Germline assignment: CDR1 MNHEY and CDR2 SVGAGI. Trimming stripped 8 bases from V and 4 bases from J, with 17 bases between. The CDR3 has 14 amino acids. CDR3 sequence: CASGDSTTGYGYTF. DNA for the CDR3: TGTGCCAGCGGGGATTCGACGACGGGCTATGGCTACACCTTC.

In nucleotides, the CDR3 is TGCGCCAGCAGCCAAGATCTGAGGGTACAGACCCAGTACTTC. It codes for CASSQDLRVQTQYF. V is TRBV4-3 and J is TRBJ2-5; perhaps TRBD2 as D (5 bases). V lost 0 bases, J lost 6 bases, and 11 bases lay in between. The germline V gene encodes CDR1 LGHNA and CDR2 YSLEER. This CDR3 comprises 14 residues.

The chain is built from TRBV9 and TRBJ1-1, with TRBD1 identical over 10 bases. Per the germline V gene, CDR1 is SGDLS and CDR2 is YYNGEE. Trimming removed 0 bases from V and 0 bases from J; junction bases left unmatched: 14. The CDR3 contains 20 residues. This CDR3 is CASSVAGIPGQGWMNTEAFF. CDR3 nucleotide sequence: TGTGCCAGCAGCGTAGCCGGTATCCCGGGACAGGGGTGGATGAACACTGAAGCTTTCTTT.

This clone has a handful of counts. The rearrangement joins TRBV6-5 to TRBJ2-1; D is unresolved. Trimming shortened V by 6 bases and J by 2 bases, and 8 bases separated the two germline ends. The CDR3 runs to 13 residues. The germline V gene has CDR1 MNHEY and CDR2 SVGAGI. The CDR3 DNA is TGTGCCAGCAGAGCAGTCGCCTACAATGAGCAGTTCTTC. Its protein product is CASRAVAYNEQFF.

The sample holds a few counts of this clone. As DNA, the CDR3 is TGTGCCAGTAGTATAGATCGAGGACTCCAGGCGGGAAACACCATATATTTT. The encoded protein is CASSIDRGLQAGNTIYF. The J gene is TRBJ1-3, the V gene TRBV19; D remains unclear. Between the trimmed V and J ends, which lost 0 bases and 4 bases, there was a span of 16 bases. In germline, CDR1 is LNHDA, CDR2 SQIVND (reference sequence). This CDR3 spans 17 amino acids.

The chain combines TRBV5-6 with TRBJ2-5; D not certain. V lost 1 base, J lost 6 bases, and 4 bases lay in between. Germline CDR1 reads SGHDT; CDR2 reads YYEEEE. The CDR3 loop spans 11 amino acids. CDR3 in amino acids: CASSLSKTQYF. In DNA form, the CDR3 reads TGTGCCAGCAGCTTGTCGAAGACCCAGTACTTC.

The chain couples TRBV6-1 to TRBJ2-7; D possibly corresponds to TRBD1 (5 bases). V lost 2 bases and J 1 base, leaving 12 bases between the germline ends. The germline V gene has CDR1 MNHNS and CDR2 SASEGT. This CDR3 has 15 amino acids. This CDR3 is CASSEFQDKSYEQYF. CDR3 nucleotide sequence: TGTGCCAGCAGTGAATTTCAGGACAAGTCCTACGAGCAGTACTTC.

The CDR3 coding sequence is TGTGCCACCAGCAGACTCCGGGACAGGGCCCCTAACACTGAAGCTTTCTTT. Amino acids: CATSRLRDRAPNTEAFF. The genes are TRBV15 and TRBJ1-1, with 9 bases identical to TRBD1. V was pared by 2 bases and J by 2 bases, with 9 bases of the junction left unmatched. Germline CDR1 reads LNHNV; CDR2 reads YYDKDF (reference sequence). The CDR3 is made up of 17 amino acids.

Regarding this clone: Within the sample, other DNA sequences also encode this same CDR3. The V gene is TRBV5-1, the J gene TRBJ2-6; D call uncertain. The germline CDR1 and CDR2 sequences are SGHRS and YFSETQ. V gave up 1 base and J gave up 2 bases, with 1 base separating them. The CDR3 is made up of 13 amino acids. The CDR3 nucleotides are TGCGCCAGCAGCTTGACTGGGGCCAACGTCCTGACTTTC. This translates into CASSLTGANVLTF.

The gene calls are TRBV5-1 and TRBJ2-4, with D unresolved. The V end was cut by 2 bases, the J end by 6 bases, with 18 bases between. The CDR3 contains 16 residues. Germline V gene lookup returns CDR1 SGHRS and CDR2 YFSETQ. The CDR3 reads CASSFDRPGPGNIQYF. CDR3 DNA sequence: TGCGCCAGCAGCTTTGATCGTCCGGGCCCGGGAAACATTCAGTACTTC.

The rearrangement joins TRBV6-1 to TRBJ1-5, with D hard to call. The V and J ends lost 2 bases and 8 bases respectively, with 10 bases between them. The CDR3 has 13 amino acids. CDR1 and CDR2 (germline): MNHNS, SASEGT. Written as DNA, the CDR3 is TGTGCCAGCAGTGAAAACCCCGTGGAGCCCCAGCATTTT. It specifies CASSENPVEPQHF.

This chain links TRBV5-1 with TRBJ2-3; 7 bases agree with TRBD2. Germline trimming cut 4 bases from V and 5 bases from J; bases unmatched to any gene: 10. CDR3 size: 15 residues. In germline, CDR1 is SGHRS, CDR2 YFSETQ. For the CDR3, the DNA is TGCGCCAGCAGCAGCGGACTAGTGGGGGGAGATACGCAGTATTTT. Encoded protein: CASSSGLVGGDTQYF.

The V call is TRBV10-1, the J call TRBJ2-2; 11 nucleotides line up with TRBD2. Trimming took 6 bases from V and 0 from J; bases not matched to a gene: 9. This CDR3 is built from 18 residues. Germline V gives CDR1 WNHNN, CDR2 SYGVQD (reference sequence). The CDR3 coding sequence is TGCGCCAGCAGCACCGGGACTAGCGGAAAGACGAACACCGGGGAGCTGTTTTTT. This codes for CASSTGTSGKTNTGELFF.

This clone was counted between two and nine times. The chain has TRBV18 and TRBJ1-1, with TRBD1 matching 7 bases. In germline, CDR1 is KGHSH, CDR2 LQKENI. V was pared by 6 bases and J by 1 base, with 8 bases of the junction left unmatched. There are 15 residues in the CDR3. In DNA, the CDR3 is TGTGCCAGCTCTCCAGGACAGGCCCCGAACACTGAAGCTTTCTTT. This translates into CASSPGQAPNTEAFF.

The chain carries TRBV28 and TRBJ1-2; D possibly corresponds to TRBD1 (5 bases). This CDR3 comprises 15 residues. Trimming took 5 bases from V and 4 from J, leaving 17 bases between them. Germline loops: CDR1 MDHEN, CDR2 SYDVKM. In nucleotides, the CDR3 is TGTGCCAGCAGTCAGATGGGACCGCTGGGCTATGGCTACACCTTC. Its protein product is CASSQMGPLGYGYTF.